Sequencing of this T cell receptor (beta chain) was carried out in a study of T cell repertoires in cytomegalovirus infection. Deletions cut 4 bases from V and 1 base from J, with 11 bases between. Germline CDR1 is SGHRS and CDR2 is YFSETQ. The CDR3 spans 14 residues. In its sample, this clonotype was seen many times. One entry per CDR3 protein results from TCRdb running MiXCR on the reads. The table has some 300,000 distinct CDR3 sequences, about a tenth seen once. The V gene is TRBV5-1, the J gene TRBJ1-2; D might be TRBD1 (5 bases). The TCR sequence derives from a human donor in good health (CMV status not recorded). Some clones in this sample may be carry-over from other donors' samples. The sample was PBMCs. The CDR3 is CASSETEINYGYTF. CDR3 in DNA: TGCGCCAGCAGCGAGACAGAGATTAACTATGGCTACACCTTC.